This T cell receptor (beta chain) stems from a study of cytomegalovirus exposure and HLA in healthy donors. Details on this clone: What it binds is unknown.

Whole-study results and caveats: Reportedly, TCR beta sequences accurately predicted HLA-A and HLA-B alleles in most subjects. Another analysis was done later, and it associated approximately 17,000 TCR beta sequences with HLA alleles at 0.05 false discovery rate. Later, an analysis showed that TCR beta chains associated with HLA were more clonally expanded than others that were equally common. V segments that were indistinguishable, TRBV6-2 and TRBV6-3 among them, were omitted from analysis.

Primers included in the PCR were 60 Vbeta and 13 Jbeta primers. Generated by immunoSEQ multiplex PCR, the TCRdb table keeps only in-frame clones and is missing some. The sample has 130,000 or so clones; around 81% are singletons. V gave up 5 bases and J gave up 4 bases; unmatched junction bases: 6. Germline V lookup: CDR1 ENHRY, CDR2 SYGVKD. The CDR3 sequence is 14 residues long. This chain links TRBV10-3 with TRBJ2-7; 9 bases agree with TRBD2. Sequenced sample: PBMCs. The receptor was derived from a woman in her forties in good health and CMV-seronegative. CDR3: CAISPLAGSYEQYF. CDR3 DNA sequence: TGTGCCATCAGTCCCCTAGCGGGATCTTACGAGCAGTACTTC.